This T cell receptor beta chain was obtained from a study of blood T cell repertoires in COVID-19. Sequenced by immunoSEQ multiplex PCR; TCRdb stores in-frame clones only, minus some. Of under 500,000 clones in the sample, roughly 85% were seen once. This clone was picked up one time. The sample taken for sequencing was PBMCs or T cells enriched from blood (not recorded which). The TCR originated in a woman between 18 and 29 years old with acute COVID-19.

CDR3 DNA: TGTGCCAGCAGCTTGGGGGGGACAGGGGGAGATGAGCAGTTCTTC. This gives the protein CASSLGGTGGDEQFF. V is TRBV5-4 and J is TRBJ2-1, with TRBD1 matching 11 bases. This CDR3 is built from 15 residues. Germline-derived CDR1 and CDR2 are SGHNT and YYREEE (reference sequence). Germline trimming cut 0 bases from V and 8 bases from J; bases unmatched to any gene: 4.